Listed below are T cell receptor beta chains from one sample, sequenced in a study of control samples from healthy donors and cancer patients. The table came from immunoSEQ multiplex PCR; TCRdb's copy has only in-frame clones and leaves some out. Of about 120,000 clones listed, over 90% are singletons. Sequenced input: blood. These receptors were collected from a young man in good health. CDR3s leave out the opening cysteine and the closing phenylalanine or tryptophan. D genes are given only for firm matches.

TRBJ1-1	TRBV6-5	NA	ASLLGLGNTEAF
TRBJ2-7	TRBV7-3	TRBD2	ASSALAGAPYEQY
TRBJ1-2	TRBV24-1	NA	ATGPRGSNYGYT
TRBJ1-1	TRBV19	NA	ASSPRDLNTEAF
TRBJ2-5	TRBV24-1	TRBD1	ATSAGTAQETQY
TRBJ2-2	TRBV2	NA	ASSERPNTGELF
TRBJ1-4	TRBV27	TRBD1	ASRSTGGFEKLF
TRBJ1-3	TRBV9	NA	ASSVEGDGNTIY
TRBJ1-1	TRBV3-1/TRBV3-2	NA	ASSQDPGGRVAF
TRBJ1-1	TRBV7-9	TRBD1	ASSPMTGSLRPEAF
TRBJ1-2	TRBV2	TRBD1	ASRRGRDYGYT
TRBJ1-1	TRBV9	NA	ASSGQSTGTEAF
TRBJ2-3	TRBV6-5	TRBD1	ASSYSGQGAIDTQY
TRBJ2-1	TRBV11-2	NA	ASSFARDTYNEQF
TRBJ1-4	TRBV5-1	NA	ASSSRAPGTEKLF
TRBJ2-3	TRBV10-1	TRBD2	ASSETSGGSTDTQY
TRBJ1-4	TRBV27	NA	ASRTGNEKLF
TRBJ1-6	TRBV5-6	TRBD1	ASSLGQGATYNSPLH
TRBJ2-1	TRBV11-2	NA	ASRGWENEQF
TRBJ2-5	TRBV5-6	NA	ASSGAGTRWETQY
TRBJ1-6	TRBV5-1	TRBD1	ASSGGQGPSPLH
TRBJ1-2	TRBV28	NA	ASSSGGYT
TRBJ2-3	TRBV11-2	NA	ASSLDGGLGDTQY
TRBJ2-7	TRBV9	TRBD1	ASSVRQGPSYEQY
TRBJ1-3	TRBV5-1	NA	ASSRDGLKGNTIY
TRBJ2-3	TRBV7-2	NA	ASSLDVDTQY
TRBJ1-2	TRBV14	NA	ASSQHGGFGYT
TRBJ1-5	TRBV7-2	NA	ASSSDRRSNQPQH
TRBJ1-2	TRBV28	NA	ASSLGAHYGYT
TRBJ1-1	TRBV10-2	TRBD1	ASRRQGGEAF
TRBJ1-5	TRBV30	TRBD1	AREDRGRRGGKSAQH
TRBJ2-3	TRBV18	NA	ASSPRLYDTQY
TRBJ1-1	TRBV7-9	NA	ASSRSQDPNTEAF
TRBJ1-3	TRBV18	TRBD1	ASSPKDRGSGNTIY
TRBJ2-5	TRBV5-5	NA	ASSLAEQETQY
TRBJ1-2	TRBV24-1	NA	ATSDWVQDYGYT
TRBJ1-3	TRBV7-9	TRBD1	ASSSGQGNTIY
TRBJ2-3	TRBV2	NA	ASSEDLNRREY
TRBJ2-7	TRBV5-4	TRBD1	ASSFSPIRQGGDEQY
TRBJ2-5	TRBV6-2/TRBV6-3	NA	ASSYRGLYQETQY
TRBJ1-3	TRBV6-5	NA	ASSYSTRGTGNTIY
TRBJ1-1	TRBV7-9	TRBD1	ASSLRTGGMGTEAF
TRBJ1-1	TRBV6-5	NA	ASRRLSQNTEAF
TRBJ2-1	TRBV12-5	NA	ASGSQRRPTRPLRRGQF